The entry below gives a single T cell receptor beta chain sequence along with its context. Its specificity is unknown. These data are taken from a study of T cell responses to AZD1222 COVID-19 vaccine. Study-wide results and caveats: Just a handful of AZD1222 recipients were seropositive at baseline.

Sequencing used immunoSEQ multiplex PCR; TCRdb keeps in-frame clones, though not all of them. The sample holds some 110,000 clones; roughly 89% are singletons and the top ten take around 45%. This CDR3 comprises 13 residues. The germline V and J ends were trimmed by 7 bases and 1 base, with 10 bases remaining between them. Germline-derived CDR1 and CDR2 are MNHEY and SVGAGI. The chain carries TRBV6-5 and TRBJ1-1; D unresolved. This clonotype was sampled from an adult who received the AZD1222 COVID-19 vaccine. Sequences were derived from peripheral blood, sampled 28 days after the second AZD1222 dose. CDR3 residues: CASKRGPNTEAFF. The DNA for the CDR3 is TGTGCCAGCAAACGAGGTCCGAACACTGAAGCTTTCTTT.